Listed below are T cell receptor beta chains from one sample, sequenced in a study of graft-versus-host responses after intestinal transplantation. These TCRs' antigens remain unknown. This table comes from immunoSEQ multiplex PCR, and its TCRdb copy is limited to in-frame clones, with some not included. The sample records approximately 75,000 clones, almost 90% being singletons. The source material was unstimulated CD8+ T cells sorted from spleen or lymph node cells, sampled before transplant. Receptors were obtained from a human donor who was the organ donor for an intestinal transplant. Both conserved end residues are trimmed from each CDR3. Fields, in order: V gene, J gene, CDR3 protein.

>TRBV19|TRBJ2-2
ASSIGGLNTGELF
>TRBV27|TRBJ1-5
ASSLNGGTGSNQPQH
>TRBV6-1|TRBJ1-2
ASSELRSTLYGYT
>TRBV27|TRBJ1-5
ASSPSRGQPQH
>TRBV7-2|TRBJ2-1
ASSFITGQEQF
>TRBV7-8|TRBJ2-1
ASSLKGTGGKDEQF
>TRBV4-1|TRBJ1-2
ASSQVLGAHYGYT
>TRBV29-1|TRBJ2-2
SVGYSGPGELF
>TRBV27|TRBJ2-5
ASSPVRAGGETQY
>TRBV5-1|TRBJ2-5
ASSLRLAETQY
>TRBV28|TRBJ2-1
ASSLVAGGFNEQF
>TRBV14|TRBJ1-2
ASSPLRGRIYGYT
>TRBV5-1|TRBJ2-1
ASSLARYNEQF
>TRBV2|TRBJ1-4
AGGGQINEKLF
>TRBV6-5|TRBJ1-2
ASSLARGPPFYGYT
>TRBV11-2|TRBJ1-6
ASSLPGGYNSPLH
>TRBV11-3|TRBJ2-2
ASSVSTGELF
>TRBV19|TRBJ1-1
ASSVSGNTEAF
>TRBV2|TRBJ1-1
ASIPGKNTEAF
>TRBV14|TRBJ1-4
ASSRLGERDEKLF
>TRBV5-4|TRBJ1-1
ASSPGQGNTEAF
>TRBV10-3|TRBJ1-1
AIRPQGQTEAF
>TRBV25-1|TRBJ2-2
ASSHPRTASNTGELF
>TRBV19|TRBJ2-2
ASSMVGAGELF
>TRBV27|TRBJ2-2
ASSLGSGELF
>TRBV29-1|TRBJ2-1
SVPNSGTYYNEQF
>TRBV7-2|TRBJ2-3
ASSLAIGGADTQY
>TRBV15|TRBJ2-1
ATSREVGDEQF
>TRBV7-9|TRBJ1-2
ASSTTQGVYGYT
>TRBV29-1|TRBJ2-2
SVVGDNTGELF